Sequencing of this T cell receptor (beta chain) was carried out in a study of T cell responses to AZD1222 COVID-19 vaccine. Comments on this clone: Its antigen is unidentified.

Study-level findings and limits: Clonal diversity may have been underestimated in mostly white British donors.

V gave up 4 bases and J gave up 3 bases, with 10 bases separating them. The CDR3 spans 15 residues. Libraries were prepared by immunoSEQ multiplex PCR; TCRdb keeps only in-frame clonotypes and omits some of them. The repertoire consists of about 130,000 clones, with about 85% occurring once and the leading ten covering approximately 4.4%. Pooled in the analysis were second doses at about 4 or about 12 weeks. The sequence was obtained from an adult who received the AZD1222 COVID-19 vaccine. Sequences were derived from peripheral blood, sampled 28 days after the second AZD1222 dose. V and J are TRBV6-7 and TRBJ2-6, with D maybe TRBD1 (5 bases). TRBV6-7 has ORF status, its function being uncertain. CDR3 DNA sequence: TGTGCCAGCAGTTCCCCAGGGTTTGGGGCCAACGTCCTGACTTTC. Translation: CASSSPGFGANVLTF.